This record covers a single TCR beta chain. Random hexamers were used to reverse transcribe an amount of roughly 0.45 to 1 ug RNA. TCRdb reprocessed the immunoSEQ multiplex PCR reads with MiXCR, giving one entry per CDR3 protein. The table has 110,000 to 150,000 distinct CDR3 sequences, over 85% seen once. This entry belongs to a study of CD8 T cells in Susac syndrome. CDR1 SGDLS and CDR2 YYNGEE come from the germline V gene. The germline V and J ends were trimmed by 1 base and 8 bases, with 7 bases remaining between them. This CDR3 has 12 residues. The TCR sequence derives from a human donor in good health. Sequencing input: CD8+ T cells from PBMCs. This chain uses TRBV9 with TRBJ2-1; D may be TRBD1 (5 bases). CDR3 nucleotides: TGTGCCAGCAGCGTAAGGGGCTATGAGCAGTTCTTC. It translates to CASSVRGYEQFF.